The rows below give T cell receptor beta chains drawn from one sample of a study of blood T cell repertoires in COVID-19. Clones were read by immunoSEQ multiplex PCR, and TCRdb kept only the in-frame ones, dropping some. The sample contains under 350,000 clones, nearly 90% of which appear only once. The sequenced sample was peripheral blood. These receptors were collected from a woman aged 25-40 years with COVID-19, enrolled during active disease. Each CDR3 is given with its conserved first and last residue. The D gene is left open where the match is weak. Clone size is shown for a subset of rows, as once, few, many or a class of expanded clone.

once	TRBV28	-	TRBJ1-2	TGTGCCAGCAGTCGCAACCCGACGGGGGACTATGGCTACACCTTC	CASSRNPTGDYGYTF
-	TRBV7-2	TRBD1	TRBJ2-2	TGTGCCAGCAGCCCTACAGGGGACACCGGGGAGCTGTTTTTT	CASSPTGDTGELFF
-	TRBV19	TRBD1	TRBJ2-5	TGTGCCAGTAGTACCTTCGACAGGGGTAGTGAGACCCAGTACTTC	CASSTFDRGSETQYF
-	TRBV7-2	-	TRBJ1-5	TGTGCCAGCAGCTTAGCCAGGGCGCGGGGTCAGCCCCAGCATTTT	CASSLARARGQPQHF
-	TRBV2	-	TRBJ1-5	TGTGCCAGCCGCTCAGGGATGAGCAATCAGCCCCAGCATTTT	CASRSGMSNQPQHF
once	TRBV19	TRBD1	TRBJ1-2	TGTGCCAGTAGTCCGGCGGACAGGGGGCTCTTCCTTTCGCTAGGCTACACCTTC	CASSPADRGLFLSLGYTF
-	TRBV7-9	-	TRBJ2-3	TGTGCCAGCAGCCCAACAGCTACAGATACGCAGTATTTT	CASSPTATDTQYF
-	TRBV6-6	-	TRBJ1-1	TGTGCCAGCAGTTACCAGCAAAGAGGAGCTTTCTTT	CASSYQQRGAFF
once	TRBV3-1/TRBV3-2	-	TRBJ1-1	TGTGCCAGCAGCCAAGGAAGGGGAGGCACTGAAGCTTTCTTT	CASSQGRGGTEAFF
-	TRBV6-5	-	TRBJ1-2	TGTGCCAGCCGATCCGGGGGGGCTACCTATGGCTACACCTTC	CASRSGGATYGYTF
-	TRBV11-2	-	TRBJ1-6	TGTGCCAGCAGCTTATCAGGGGTGAACTCACCCCTCCACTTT	CASSLSGVNSPLHF
-	TRBV29-1	-	TRBJ1-2	TGCAGCGCCGAAGACGGTTATAACTATGGCTACACCTTC	CSAEDGYNYGYTF
-	TRBV4-3	-	TRBJ1-1	TGCGCCAGCAGCCAACCCCCCCGGGGGAACACTGAAGCTTTCTTT	CASSQPPRGNTEAFF
-	TRBV29-1	TRBD2	TRBJ2-1	TGCAGCGTTGGCCGAGGCGGGAGCTACAATGAGCAGTTCTTC	CSVGRGGSYNEQFF
-	TRBV5-4	-	TRBJ2-5	TGTGCCAGCAGCTCGCGACAGGGAGGAGAGACCCAGTACTTC	CASSSRQGGETQYF
-	TRBV5-4	TRBD2	TRBJ2-3	TGTGCCAGCAGCAGTTCTAGCGGGAGCACAGATACGCAGTATTTT	CASSSSSGSTDTQYF
-	TRBV18	TRBD1	TRBJ2-2	TGTGCCAGCTCACCGACAACAGGGGGTCCCGGGGAGCTGTTTTTT	CASSPTTGGPGELFF
-	TRBV7-2	TRBD1	TRBJ1-6	TGTGCCAGCATTCCCGGGACAGCAAATTCACCCCTCCACTTT	CASIPGTANSPLHF
-	TRBV18	-	TRBJ1-1	TGTGCCAGCTCACCACCCCGGGGGAGGAACACTGAAGCTTTCTTT	CASSPPRGRNTEAFF
-	TRBV19	-	TRBJ2-4	TGTGCCAGTAGTATCATGGTCAGAAACATTCAGTACTTC	CASSIMVRNIQYF
-	TRBV2	-	TRBJ1-1	TGTGCCAGCACGGGAGGCTGGACTGAAGCTTTCTTT	CASTGGWTEAFF
few	TRBV6-5	-	TRBJ1-4	TGTGCCAGCAGTTATTCGGCAACTAATGAAAAACTGTTTTTT	CASSYSATNEKLFF
-	TRBV20-1	-	TRBJ1-2	TGCAGTGCTAGAGTAGGGGGAGACACCTTC	CSARVGGDTF
-	TRBV7-2	TRBD1	TRBJ1-1	TGTGCCAGCAGCTTCCGGACAGGCACTGAAGCTTTCTTT	CASSFRTGTEAFF
-	TRBV2	-	TRBJ2-7	TGTGCCAGCAGTGGGTTTGGGCAGAACTACGAGCAGTACTTC	CASSGFGQNYEQYF
-	TRBV10-3	TRBD2	TRBJ2-1	TGTGCCATCAGCCGTAGCGGGGGTTACAATGAGCAGTTCTTC	CAISRSGGYNEQFF
-	TRBV29-1	-	TRBJ1-1	TGCAGCGCCGGGGGCGGGGGCTCGGACACTGAAGCTTTCTTT	CSAGGGGSDTEAFF
-	TRBV19	-	TRBJ1-4	TGTGCCAGTATGCAGGCAGACAATGAAAAACTGTTTTTT	CASMQADNEKLFF
-	TRBV6-1	TRBD1	TRBJ2-2	TGTGCCAGCAGGGACAGGGACACCGGGGAGCTGTTTTTT	CASRDRDTGELFF
-	TRBV5-6	TRBD1	TRBJ2-1	TGTGCCAGCAGCTCTTCATCGGGACAGGGGGGCGTTGAGCAGTTCTTC	CASSSSSGQGGVEQFF
-	TRBV30	-	TRBJ2-7	TGTGCCTGGAGTGTGGGGCTGGAGCAGTACTTC	CAWSVGLEQYF
once	TRBV7-8	TRBD1	TRBJ1-5	TGTGCCAGCAGCCCCTACAGGGGCCCTCCTAGCAATCAGCCCCAGCATTTT	CASSPYRGPPSNQPQHF
-	TRBV5-1	TRBD1	TRBJ2-5	TGCGCCAGCAGCGTTGGAACAGGGGTTGGGGAGACCCAGTACTTC	CASSVGTGVGETQYF
-	TRBV14	-	TRBJ1-1	TGTGCCAGCAGCCAATTTACCGGGACAAGGAACACTGAAGCTTTCTTT	CASSQFTGTRNTEAFF
-	TRBV2	TRBD1	TRBJ1-1	TGTGCCAACTCGGGACAGACGAACACTGAAGCTTTCTTT	CANSGQTNTEAFF
once	TRBV6-1	TRBD2	TRBJ2-3	TGTGCCAGCAGTGTTTTAGCGGGGGAGAGCACAGATACGCAGTATTTT	CASSVLAGESTDTQYF
-	TRBV4-3	TRBD2	TRBJ2-5	TGCGCCAGCAGCCAAGAGACGGGACTAGCGGGAGAGACCCAGTACTTC	CASSQETGLAGETQYF
-	TRBV2	TRBD1	TRBJ1-1	TGTGCCAGCGGGACAGCGAACACTGAAGCTTTCTTT	CASGTANTEAFF
-	TRBV3-1/TRBV3-2	-	TRBJ2-5	TGTGCCAGCACCGCCACTGTCGAGACCCAGTACTTC	CASTATVETQYF
-	TRBV19	TRBD1	TRBJ1-1	TGTGCCAGTAGTATAGGGACAGGGGAAATGAACACTGAAGCTTTCTTT	CASSIGTGEMNTEAFF
few	TRBV15	-	TRBJ1-5	TGTGCCACCAGCAGAGATGAAGAGAGCCCCCAGCCCCAGCATTTT	CATSRDEESPQPQHF